This is a list of T cell receptor beta chains from one sample in a study of prognosis after radiotherapy for stage I lung cancer. Via MiXCR, TCRdb re-called the multiplex PCR reads, giving one row per CDR3 protein. Of some 13,000 distinct CDR3 sequences listed, less than 50% are singletons. The specimen was PBMCs, collected before or after stereotactic body radiation therapy (not recorded which). Receptors originate from a donor at least 50 years old with non-small cell lung cancer. Each CDR3 is given with its conserved first and last residue. A D gene is named only where the DNA matches it firmly. Not all rows give a size; the values are once, few, many and, for expanded clones, a class.

cdr3_aa cdr3_nt d_call v_call clone_size j_call
CSVQGDYGYTF TGCAGTGTACAGGGGGACTATGGCTACACCTTC TRBD1 TRBV20-1 medium-sized TRBJ1-2
CASSSPFALAGDTDTQYF TGTGCCAGCAGTTCGCCTTTCGCACTAGCGGGTGACACAGATACGCAGTATTTT TRBD2 TRBV28 medium-sized TRBJ2-3
CASSGGSPEDTQYF TGCGCCAGCAGTGGTGGGAGCCCCGAAGATACGCAGTATTTT - TRBV5-1 - TRBJ2-3
CSARGWGALRSDTQYF TGCAGTGCTAGAGGTTGGGGGGCGCTCCGGTCAGATACGCAGTATTTT - TRBV20-1 medium-sized TRBJ2-3
CASSQAALAGVGEQFF TGTGCCAGCAGCCAGGCGGCACTAGCTGGAGTAGGTGAGCAGTTCTTC - TRBV7-9 few TRBJ2-1
CSARDWGRQETQYF TGCAGTGCTAGAGATTGGGGGAGACAAGAGACCCAGTACTTC - TRBV20-1 many TRBJ2-5
CASSPGGGASSEQFF TGTGCCAGCAGCCCAGGAGGGGGCGCATCCAGTGAGCAGTTCTTC - TRBV7-9 many TRBJ2-1
CASSLPWGPWGNTIYF TGTGCCAGCAGTCTTCCGTGGGGCCCCTGGGGAAACACCATATATTTT - TRBV6-2/TRBV6-3 few TRBJ1-3
CASSLDPGSGEQYF TGTGCCAGCAGCTTAGATCCGGGTTCAGGAGAGCAGTACTTC - TRBV11-2 medium-sized TRBJ2-7
CASRSGGGHTQYF TGTGCCAGCAGGTCCGGGGGAGGACATACTCAGTATTTT - TRBV2 - TRBJ2-3
CAISEWGEPMNTEAFF TGTGCCATCAGTGAATGGGGAGAACCCATGAACACTGAAGCTTTCTTT - TRBV10-3 many TRBJ1-1
CASSLSEGQNTIYF TGTGCCAGCAGTTTATCGGAGGGCCAAAACACCATATATTTT - TRBV28 medium-sized TRBJ1-3
CSVARGRNSPLHF TGCAGTGTCGCGCGGGGGAGAAATTCACCCCTCCACTTT - TRBV20-1 medium-sized TRBJ1-6
CVSSKTDRGPVLTF TGTGTCAGCAGTAAGACGGACAGGGGGCCCGTCCTTACTTTC TRBD1 TRBV6-2/TRBV6-3 - TRBJ2-6
CASSPGLNTEAFF TGTGCCAGCAGCCCCGGACTGAACACTGAAGCTTTCTTT - TRBV5-8 - TRBJ1-1
CASSWTGDTGELFF TGTGCCAGCAGCTGGACAGGCGACACCGGGGAGCTGTTTTTT TRBD1 TRBV6-2/TRBV6-3 - TRBJ2-2
CASSYYLQGDSYGYTF TGTGCCAGCAGTTACTATTTACAGGGAGACAGCTATGGCTACACTTTC - TRBV6-2/TRBV6-3 once TRBJ1-2
CASSLDLYSPLHF TGTGCCAGCAGCTTGGACCTGTATTCACCCCTCCACTTT - TRBV5-4 many TRBJ1-6
CASSLVGYPEQFF TGTGCCAGCAGCTTAGTGGGCTATCCTGAGCAGTTCTTC - TRBV11-2 - TRBJ2-1
CASSFSGSDTGDLFF TGTGCCAGCAGTTTCTCAGGGAGTGATACCGGTGATCTGTTTTTT - TRBV28 - TRBJ2-2
CASSQDDLRSTDTQYF TGCGCCAGCAGCCAAGACGATCTCCGGAGCACAGATACGCAGTATTTT - TRBV4-3 many TRBJ2-3
CASSPDGVSQPQHF TGCGCCAGCAGCCCGGATGGGGTGAGCCAGCCCCAGCATTTT - TRBV5-1 many TRBJ1-5
CASSLGDSHTETYGYTF TGCGCCAGCAGCTTGGGGGACAGCCACACCGAGACCTATGGCTACACCTTC TRBD1 TRBV5-1 - TRBJ1-2
CASSRGRRNNYGYTF TGTGCCAGTAGTAGGGGACGGCGGAACAACTATGGATACACCTTC - TRBV19 - TRBJ1-2
CASSFGTGVGEQYF TGTGCCAGCAGTTTTGGTACAGGGGTGGGCGAGCAGTACTTC TRBD1 TRBV28 medium-sized TRBJ2-7
CASSLRTGGPTDTQYF TGTGCCAGCAGCCTCCGGACAGGGGGACCTACAGATACGCAGTATTTT TRBD1 TRBV7-2 - TRBJ2-3
CASGPTVYEQYF TGTGCTAGTGGACCGACAGTTTACGAGCAGTACTTC - TRBV12-5 medium-sized TRBJ2-7
CASSLAPDYGYTF TGCGCCAGCAGCTTGGCGCCGGACTATGGCTACACCTTC - TRBV5-1 few TRBJ1-2
CATSDLGLAGGPDTQYF TGTGCCACCAGTGATTTGGGACTAGCGGGAGGGCCAGATACGCAGTATTTT TRBD2 TRBV24-1 - TRBJ2-3
CASSFEEGAGNQPQHF TGTGCCAGCAGTTTTGAGGAGGGGGCAGGCAATCAGCCCCAGCATTTT TRBD1 TRBV28 medium-sized TRBJ1-5
CASSSPENYEQYF TGTGCCAGCAGTTCTCCAGAAAACTACGAGCAGTACTTC - TRBV27 medium-sized TRBJ2-7
CSVEEGDTQYF TGCAGCGTTGAAGAAGGAGATACGCAGTATTTT - TRBV29-1 many TRBJ2-3
CASNRPPVELFF TGCGCCAGCAACCGGCCCCCCGTGGAGCTGTTTTTT - TRBV5-1 - TRBJ2-2
CASSLDLLNTIYF TGTGCCAGCAGCTTGGACCTATTAAACACCATATATTTT - TRBV11-2 medium-sized TRBJ1-3
CASSWTSGMVGEQFF TGTGCCAGCAGCTGGACTAGCGGGATGGTCGGTGAGCAGTTCTTC TRBD2 TRBV7-9 - TRBJ2-1
CASSLGGGPTVIEQYF TGTGCCAGCAGCTTAGGCGGGGGACCGACGGTGATCGAGCAGTACTTC TRBD2 TRBV11-2 medium-sized TRBJ2-7
CSARQGAALYSNQPQHF TGCAGTGCTAGACAAGGGGCAGCACTTTATAGCAATCAGCCCCAGCATTTT - TRBV20-1 medium-sized TRBJ1-5
CASSHETLNHNEQFF TGTGCCAGCAGTCACGAAACCCTGAACCACAATGAGCAGTTCTTC - TRBV6-1 - TRBJ2-1
CASSLALYNEQFF TGTGCCAGCAGCTTAGCCCTTTACAATGAGCAGTTCTTC - TRBV11-2 - TRBJ2-1
CASSQESSQLAYDEQFF TGTGCCAGCAGCCAAGAGTCTAGTCAGCTCGCATACGATGAGCAGTTCTTC - TRBV4-2 - TRBJ2-1